This T cell receptor beta chain was sequenced in a study of T cell responses to AZD1222 COVID-19 vaccine (dated by TCRdb to the early 2020s). Looking at the study overall: TCR sequencing covered roughly 230 trial participants: approximately 200 given two doses of AZD1222 and 26 given two doses of MenACWY control vaccine. Trial participants were enrolled by age into subgroups of 18-55, 56-69 and 70-plus years, and around 140, 26 and 57 TCR-sequenced participants, respectively, were included in these subgroups. Beyond this particular receptor, the publication reports: Because no samples from the day 14 peak response were available, repertoires could be characterized only after the peak T cell response. The whole spike protein was spanned by vaccine-associated CD4 TCRs, and dominant responses were seen in regions 160-218 and 743-854. Reportedly, close to half of the unique spike-specific TCRs recognized epitopes lying outside the regions that are mutated in the B.1.351 and B.1.1.7 variants. Participants were mostly white British, with more females than males. The authors suggested clonal diversity may have been underestimated. In the small 56-69-year group, the increase in depth fell short of significance, most likely because of low power. Spike-specific TCR breadth and depth rose significantly after two AZD1222 doses compared with day 0 and with MenACWY recipients. Conclusions about previously exposed vaccinees were limited because only six AZD1222 recipients were SARS-CoV-2 seropositive at baseline.

From its cysteine to its phenylalanine, the CDR3 spans 14 amino acids. Of all the DNA, just the CDR3 is kept, 42 bases in frame from base 1. The germline V gene specifies SGHRS as CDR1 and YFSETQ as CDR2. Clipping removes 4 bases from V and 2 bases from J, with 4 as the unmatched junction base count. The CDR3 regions of human TCRbeta chains were analyzed by immunosequencing. Per the authors' processing: TCRs in the repertoires were compared against a reference library of SARS-CoV-2-specific TCRs that had been generated with the MIRA antigen-specificity platform. Breadth was defined as the fraction of unique TCRs that were SARS-CoV-2-associated, and depth was defined as the fraction of total T cells that were SARS-CoV-2-associated. Using the MIRA data, every spike-specific TCR was mapped to the spike region that the TCR reacted to and assigned to either a CD4 or a CD8 class. Log10-transformed breadth and depth values were compared by one-way ANOVA with Sidak's multiple comparisons tests. As stored in TCRdb, this immuneACCESS dataset retains in-frame rearrangements with V and J assigned. A fraction of the clones does not appear; measured against another copy, unresolved V genes explain less than half of the discrepancy, and the remainder lacks a known reason. V and J calls and clone size follow that table, whereas D and trimming were derived from the DNA. The sample table contains tens of thousands of clones; only one count was recorded for 75% to 95% of them. Jointly, the top ten make up less than 5.5% of the sample.

The time point label corresponds to: baseline before first vaccination. What the treatment or condition label conveys for this sample: meningococcal conjugate vaccine given as trial control. Samples from vaccinated people were obtained from the UK trials COV001 and COV002, which included a single-blind randomized controlled phase 2/3 trial of AZD1222 (ChAdOx1 nCoV-19) in healthy adults. Trial participant PBMC samples were collected at day 0 and day 28 after the second dose for TCRbeta chain sequencing. This clone was observed a single time. Its antigen is still unknown. Nothing much larger sits one base from this clone, and base qualities are not available.

The TCR sequence derives from an adult in good health. The chain is made from TRBV5-1 and TRBJ1-1, with 8 central nucleotides matching TRBD1. The specimen comprised peripheral blood, sampled on day 0 of MenACWY control vaccination. This receptor has the CDR3 CASSPGQENTEAFF. In nucleotide form, the sequence is TGCGCCAGCAGCCCGGGACAGGAAAACACTGAAGCTTTCTTT.